The clone carrying this TCR beta chain was observed at least ten times. What it binds is not known. This entry belongs to a study of T-cell reconstitution after alpha-beta-depleted transplantation in children. Study-level points and caveats: Expanded clones from the graft, numbering several hundred, reportedly supplied alpha-beta T cells about two months after transplant. Fresh T-cell production supplied most of the T-cell counts and diversity seen one year after transplant.

TCRbeta library preparation incorporated unique molecular identifiers. TCRdb passed the PCR reads through MiXCR, listing each CDR3 protein once. In the table there are hundreds of thousands of distinct CDR3 sequences, about an eighth of which are singletons. Losses at the gene ends were 6 bases for V and 4 bases for J; bases not matched to a gene: 5. This CDR3 contains 14 residues. This specimen consisted of PBMCs, obtained before TCRalphabeta/CD19-depleted stem cell transplant. V and J are TRBV12-3 or TRBV12-4 and TRBJ2-7, with 11 bases fitting TRBD2. This receptor was obtained from a girl aged 2 to 10 with congenital amegakaryocytic thrombocytopenia, due to receive a stem cell transplant. CDR3 nucleotide sequence: TGTGCCAGCAGCGCTAGCGGGAGGAGGTACGAGCAGTACTTC. Its translation: CASSASGRRYEQYF.